This T cell receptor (beta chain) originates from a study of cytomegalovirus exposure and HLA in healthy donors. Study-level results: The listing of 150 to 200 TCR beta chains classed them as cytomegalovirus-associated.

Remarks on this clone: Its antigen remains unidentified.

The study ran its PCR with 60 Vbeta and 13 Jbeta primers. This table comes from immunoSEQ multiplex PCR, and its TCRdb copy is limited to in-frame clones, with some not included. Here the sample spans around 210,000 clones, about 88% being singletons. The source is a girl aged 2 to 10 in good health and CMV-seronegative. The sequenced sample was PBMCs.

The CDR3 sequence: CASSETLVGGAKTQYF. The CDR3, as DNA: TGTGCCAGCAGTGAAACTTTAGTAGGCGGGGCGAAGACCCAGTACTTC. The V call is TRBV6-1, the J call TRBJ2-5; tentative D call: TRBD2 (6 bases). V shed 2 bases and J shed 6 bases, with 19 bases lying between them. Germline CDR1 MNHNS, CDR2 SASEGT. The CDR3 length is 16 residues.